The 16 T cell receptor beta chains presented below share a single source sample, sequenced in a study of CD8+ T cells in alopecia areata. Described treatment: oral pan-JAK inhibitor, 5-10 mg twice daily. Isolated RNA was reverse transcribed into cDNA used as the sequencing template. Using immunoSEQ multiplex PCR, the repertoire was profiled, and TCRdb retains in-frame clones only, with some absent. The sample carries 200,000 to 250,000 clones, roughly two fifths recorded once. Sequenced material: CD4+ T cells sorted from blood, taken between weeks 30 and 35, from a patient treated with tofacitinib. These receptors were taken from a human donor with alopecia areata.

The CDR3 DNA follows: TGTGCCAGCAGCTTAGCAGACAGTAGCAATCAGCCCCAGCATTTT. Translating it yields CASSLADSSNQPQHF. The gene calls are TRBV7-9 and TRBJ1-5, with a tentative D call TRBD1 (5 bases). V was shortened by 0 bases and J by 0 bases, with 6 bases between the two germline ends. This CDR3 is built from 15 residues. Germline CDR1 and CDR2: SEHNR and FQNEAQ (reference sequence).

This clone was found a few times. V and J are TRBV5-1 and TRBJ2-7; 7 bases map to TRBD2. In germline, CDR1 is SGHRS, CDR2 YFSETQ. The junction had 2 bases not matched to a gene; V was cut back by 5 bases and J by 0 bases. The CDR3 contains 13 residues. The CDR3 DNA is TGCGCCAGCAGATTAGCGGGCTCCTACGAGCAGTACTTC. Protein product: CASRLAGSYEQYF.

The rearrangement links TRBV6-5 to TRBJ1-1; 8 bases line up with TRBD1. J was trimmed by 2 bases and V by 2 bases; bases with no gene match: 7. The CDR3 is made up of 16 amino acids. Germline assignment: CDR1 MNHEY and CDR2 SVGAGI. The CDR3 protein is CASSYGDRRVNTEAFF. In DNA form, the CDR3 reads TGTGCCAGCAGTTACGGGGACAGGCGAGTAAACACTGAAGCTTTCTTT.

This clone was observed a handful of times. V and J are TRBV29-1 and TRBJ1-1; tentative D call: TRBD1 (5 bases). This CDR3 has 12 amino acids. Per germline, CDR1 SQVTM and CDR2 ANQGSEA. Deletions cut 3 bases from V and 12 bases from J, with 17 bases between. The CDR3 coding sequence is TGCAGCGTTGACGCCGGGACCGCCGAACCTTTCTTT. Its translation: CSVDAGTAEPFF.

This clone was observed a handful of times. The rearrangement uses TRBV7-9 and TRBJ1-4; a weak D match, TRBD1 (5 bases). The CDR3 runs to 15 residues. Germline CDR1 SEHNR, CDR2 FQNEAQ (reference sequence). With 4 bases removed from V and 7 bases from J, the gap between germline ends came to 16 bases. CDR3 region: CASSSRDAASEKLFF. The CDR3 region has the DNA TGTGCCAGCAGCTCGAGGGACGCCGCTTCTGAAAAACTGTTTTTT.

The chain combines TRBV5-1 with TRBJ2-7; TRBD1 matches at 8 bases. The trim removed 4 bases at V and 0 bases at J, leaving 6 bases unmatched. The germline gives CDR1 SGHRS, CDR2 YFSETQ. This CDR3 comprises 15 residues. The CDR3 DNA is TGCGCCAGCAGCGCGGACAGGGCCGTCTCCTACGAGCAGTACTTC. Its translation: CASSADRAVSYEQYF. Complete variable domain (other parts from reference TRBV5-1 and TRBJ2-7): KAGVTQTPRYLIKTRGQQVTLSCSPISGHRSVSWYQQTPGQGLQFLFEYFSETQRNKGNFPGRFSGRQFSNSRSEMNVSTLELGDSALYLCASSADRAVSYEQYFGPGTRLTVT.

The chain combines TRBV9 with TRBJ1-1; D remains ambiguous. The ends were cut back, 4 bases at V and 5 bases at J, with 15 bases in the middle. Germline V lookup: CDR1 SGDLS, CDR2 YYNGEE. The CDR3 loop spans 14 amino acids. CDR3 residues: CASSSGTLGTEAFF. The CDR3 DNA is TGTGCCAGCAGCTCGGGAACCCTAGGGACTGAAGCTTTCTTT. Full variable domain (missing parts from reference TRBV9 and TRBJ1-1): DSGVTQTPKHLITATGQRVTLRCSPRSGDLSVYWYQQSLDQGLQFLIQYYNGEERAKGNILERFSAQQFPDLHSELNLSSLELGDSALYFCASSSGTLGTEAFFGQGTRLTVV.

In this sample, this clone turned up a few times. The rearrangement joins TRBV14 to TRBJ2-3; D is uncertain. V was shortened by 4 bases and J by 4 bases, with 6 bases between the two germline ends. CDR3 size: 12 residues. CDR1 and CDR2 (germline): SGHDN, FVKESK. The CDR3 reads CASSPSADTQYF. In DNA form, the CDR3 reads TGTGCCAGCAGCCCCAGCGCAGATACGCAGTATTTT.

This clone was counted only a few times. The CDR3 loop reads CASSETRQYQETQYF. As DNA, the CDR3 is TGTGCCAGCAGCGAGACTCGGCAGTACCAAGAGACCCAGTACTTC. The chain combines TRBV7-8 with TRBJ2-5; D uncertain. Between the trimmed V and J ends, which lost 5 bases and 0 bases, there was a span of 13 bases. Germline V lookup: CDR1 SGHVS, CDR2 FQNEAQ. The length of the CDR3 is 15 residues.

Only a few counts were recorded for this clone. The chain recombines TRBV5-4 with TRBJ2-7; no reliable D call. There are 13 residues in the CDR3. V shed 3 bases and J shed 4 bases, with 11 bases lying between them. Germline V gene data show CDR1 as SGHNT and CDR2 as YYREEE (reference sequence). The CDR3 protein is CASSSLGVYEQYF. The CDR3 DNA reads TGTGCCAGCAGCTCCTTAGGAGTTTACGAGCAGTACTTC.

The chain recombines TRBV7-2 with TRBJ1-2, with TRBD1 as a possible D gene (6 bases). Between the trimmed V and J ends, which lost 5 bases and 8 bases, there was a span of 12 bases. Germline loops: CDR1 SGHTA, CDR2 FQGNSA. This CDR3 is 12 amino acids long. The CDR3 reads CASSRGPGGYTF. DNA of the CDR3: TGTGCCAGCAGCCGGGGGCCCGGAGGCTACACCTTC. The variable domain in full, completed from reference TRBV7-2 and TRBJ1-2, reads GAGVSQSPSNKVTEKGKDVELRCDPISGHTALYWYRQSLGQGLEFLIYFQGNSAPDKSGLPSDRFSAERTGGSVSTLTIQRTQQEDSAVYLCASSRGPGGYTFGSGTRLTVV.

V is TRBV5-1 and J is TRBJ2-5, with TRBD2 matching 8 bases. Germline V gene data show CDR1 as SGHRS and CDR2 as YFSETQ. The CDR3 runs 15 residues. The ends lost 4 bases at V and 1 base at J; junction bases unmatched: 6. In DNA, the CDR3 is TGCGCCAGCAGCGGGGTAGCGGGGCCCCAAGAGACCCAGTACTTC. It yields the protein CASSGVAGPQETQYF.

This clone was detected only a few times. The chain uses TRBV7-2 and TRBJ2-5; perhaps TRBD1 as D (6 bases). The V gene lost 1 base and the J gene lost 1 base, with 7 bases spanning the gap. In germline, CDR1 is SGHTA, CDR2 FQGNSA. CDR3 length: 14 amino acids. CDR3 loop: CASSLVGGQETQYF. The CDR3 coding sequence is TGTGCCAGCAGCTTAGTAGGGGGCCAAGAGACCCAGTACTTC. Supplemented by reference TRBV7-2 and TRBJ2-5, the full variable domain reads GAGVSQSPSNKVTEKGKDVELRCDPISGHTALYWYRQSLGQGLEFLIYFQGNSAPDKSGLPSDRFSAERTGGSVSTLTIQRTQQEDSAVYLCASSLVGGQETQYFGPGTRLLVL.

The CDR3 DNA follows: TGTGCCAGCAGCTGGAGCTCTGGAAACACCATATATTTT. It yields the protein CASSWSSGNTIYF. The V gene is TRBV7-6, the J gene TRBJ1-3; D not certain. From germline, CDR1 is SGHVS and CDR2 FNYEAQ. This CDR3 contains 13 residues. The germline V and J ends were trimmed by 4 bases and 0 bases, with 4 bases remaining between them.

This clone came up once. The same CDR3 is also encoded by other DNA sequences in this sample. The rearrangement uses TRBV27 and TRBJ2-7, with D possibly matching TRBD1 (5 bases). This CDR3 spans 12 amino acids. Germline V gene sequence: CDR1 MNHEY, CDR2 SMNVEV (reference sequence). Trimming shortened V by 6 bases and J by 3 bases, and 9 bases separated the two germline ends. The CDR3 loop reads CASSRTRYEQYF. In DNA, the CDR3 is TGTGCCAGCAGCAGGACACGCTACGAGCAGTACTTC.

The CDR3 sequence: CASSVQAGGYNEQFF. The CDR3 DNA follows: TGTGCCAGCAGCGTACAAGCGGGGGGCTACAATGAGCAGTTCTTC. The rearrangement joins TRBV9 to TRBJ2-1, with TRBD2 matching over 9 bases. The CDR3 loop spans 15 amino acids. With V trimmed by 1 base and J by 3 bases, 2 bases remained unmatched. Germline values: CDR1 SGDLS, CDR2 YYNGEE.